What follows describes a single T cell receptor (beta chain). Its antigen is not identified. PCR used 60 Vbeta primers and 13 Jbeta primers. Only in-frame clones appear in the TCRdb table, and some are missing; sequencing was by immunoSEQ multiplex PCR. This sample carries 200,000 to 250,000 clones, around 80% of them seen once, and the ten largest clones take 5.4%. CDR1 and CDR2 (germline): SGHTA, FQGTGA. The CDR3 runs to 13 residues. Trimming removed 4 bases at V and 2 bases at J, with 8 bases between. This specimen comes from a study of cytomegalovirus exposure and HLA in healthy donors. Study-level information: About 83 million unique TCRs from HLA-typed donors made up an early data release. Among the 398 genotyped donors, approximately 81% were placed in the Caucasian-associated ancestry cluster.

Study observations and caveats: A prior analysis recorded that most TCR beta V segments were productive about 90% or about 30% of the time.

The sample comprised PBMCs. This receptor was obtained from a woman in her forties in good health and CMV-seropositive. This chain links TRBV7-3 with TRBJ1-1; D is perhaps TRBD1 (6 bases). The CDR3 reads CASSSDSNTEAFF. The CDR3 nucleotides read TGTGCCAGCAGCTCGGACAGTAACACTGAAGCTTTCTTT.